This passage covers 25 T cell receptor beta chains from one sample sequenced in a study of OX40 agonist ivuxolimab in advanced cancers. The repertoire was sequenced with immunoSEQ multiplex PCR; TCRdb's copy has only in-frame clones and lacks some. The table has some 130,000 clones, 85% to 95% seen once; the top ten hold 1%. Sequenced material: CD4+ or CD8+ T cells sorted from blood, taken in a trial of the OX40 agonist ivuxolimab. These receptors were taken from an adult with an advanced solid tumor such as melanoma, head and neck, liver or kidney cancer.

V is TRBV5-1 and J is TRBJ1-2; D unresolved. This CDR3 is built from 15 residues. Between the trimmed V and J ends, which lost 0 bases and 4 bases, there was a span of 13 bases. The germline CDR1 and CDR2 sequences are SGHRS and YFSETQ. In DNA, the CDR3 is TGCGCCAGCAGCTTGGAAGGGAGACGTAGCTATGGCTACACCTTC. Its translation is CASSLEGRRSYGYTF.

Turning to this clone: Other DNA sequences in the same sample also yield this CDR3. This rearrangement joins TRBV5-4 to TRBJ2-1; D not resolved. The CDR3 totals 13 residues. The V gene lost 4 bases and the J gene lost 10 bases, with 15 bases spanning the gap. Germline V lookup: CDR1 SGHNT, CDR2 YYREEE (reference sequence). For the CDR3, the DNA is TGTGCCAGCAGCCCTTCTAGGGTTGGCGAGCAGTTCTTC. Amino acids: CASSPSRVGEQFF. The full variable domain, rest sourced from reference TRBV5-4 and TRBJ2-1, is ETGVTQSPTHLIKTRGQQVTLRCSSQSGHNTVSWYQQALGQGPQFIFQYYREEENGRGNFPPRFSGLQFPNYSSELNVNALELDDSALYLCASSPSRVGEQFFGPGTRLTVL.

The chain employs TRBV18 and TRBJ1-1; no clear D gene. Germline lookup yields CDR1 KGHSH and CDR2 LQKENI. This CDR3 region has 13 residues. V lost 3 bases to trimming and J lost 5 bases, with 10 bases between them. The DNA for the CDR3 is TGTGCCAGCTCACCGGCGAGTCGGACTGAAGCTTTCTTT. Amino acid sequence: CASSPASRTEAFF.

V gene TRBV9 combines with J gene TRBJ2-7, with 7 bases aligning to TRBD2. The CDR3 covers 15 residues. The V gene's germline CDR1 is SGDLS and CDR2 YYNGEE. The J segment lost 3 bases and the V segment lost 0 bases, leaving 6 bases of the junction unmatched. The DNA for the CDR3 is TGTGCCAGCAGCGTAGCAGCGGGGTCCCTCTACGAGCAGTACTTC. Amino acids: CASSVAAGSLYEQYF. Full variable domain (remainder filled in from reference TRBV9 and TRBJ2-7): DSGVTQTPKHLITATGQRVTLRCSPRSGDLSVYWYQQSLDQGLQFLIQYYNGEERAKGNILERFSAQQFPDLHSELNLSSLELGDSALYFCASSVAAGSLYEQYFGPGTRLTVT.

The rearrangement uses TRBV15 and TRBJ2-7, with D hard to call. The CDR3 extends over 15 amino acids. Deletions cut 0 bases from V and 0 bases from J, with 9 bases between. The germline V gene encodes CDR1 LNHNV and CDR2 YYDKDF (reference sequence). The CDR3 DNA follows: TGTGCCACCAGCAGAGATCTCGCAGGCTCCTACGAGCAGTACTTC. Protein product: CATSRDLAGSYEQYF. Full variable domain (remainder filled in from reference TRBV15 and TRBJ2-7): DAMVIQNPRYQVTQFGKPVTLSCSQTLNHNVMYWYQQKSSQAPKLLFHYYDKDFNNEADTPDNFQSRRPNTSFCFLDIRSPGLGDTAMYLCATSRDLAGSYEQYFGPGTRLTVT.

V gene TRBV28 combines with J gene TRBJ1-3, with TRBD1 matching over 7 bases. V lost 2 bases, J lost 0 bases, and 7 bases stayed unmatched. The CDR3 sequence is 17 residues long. Germline loops: CDR1 MDHEN, CDR2 SYDVKM. CDR3 in DNA: TGTGCCAGCAGTTTAGCACAGGGGCCCTACTCTGGAAACACCATATATTTT. It codes for CASSLAQGPYSGNTIYF. Full variable domain (rest looked up from reference TRBV28 and TRBJ1-3): DVKVTQSSRYLVKRTGEKVFLECVQDMDHENMFWYRQDPGLGLRLIYFSYDVKMKEKGDIPEGYSVSREKKERFSLILESASTNQTSMYLCASSLAQGPYSGNTIYFGEGSWLTVV.

This rearrangement joins TRBV7-3 to TRBJ2-1; D call uncertain. Germline V gives CDR1 SGHTA, CDR2 FQGTGA. The CDR3 sequence is 13 residues long. V was trimmed by 5 bases and J by 4 bases, leaving 9 bases between them. Here the CDR3 DNA reads TGTGCCAGCAGCCTGACACTTTACAATGAGCAGTTCTTC. Translated: CASSLTLYNEQFF.

DNA of the CDR3: TGTGCCAGCTCACCAGGGATGGACACTGAAGCTTTCTTT. Its translation is CASSPGMDTEAFF. The chain is built from TRBV18 and TRBJ1-1; D ambiguous. CDR1 is KGHSH and CDR2 is LQKENI in the germline V gene. The CDR3 consists of 13 residues. V was shortened by 2 bases and J by 3 bases, with 7 bases between the two germline ends.

DNA of the CDR3: TGTGCCAGCAATCGGGGGGGCGAACCCACCGGGGAGCTGTTTTTT. Its translation is CASNRGGEPTGELFF. V and J are TRBV9 and TRBJ2-2, with 8 bases lining up with TRBD2. The CDR3 spans 15 residues. J gave up 4 bases and V 6 bases, and 8 bases lay outside the gene matches. Germline V gene sequence: CDR1 SGDLS, CDR2 YYNGEE.

The chain is built from TRBV29-1 and TRBJ1-1; 10 bases are shared with TRBD1. V lost 5 bases and J lost 2; bases outside the gene matches: 2. This CDR3 is built from 13 residues. Germline lookup yields CDR1 SQVTM and CDR2 ANQGSEA. This chain's CDR3 is CSVMTGGNTEAFF. The CDR3, as DNA: TGCAGCGTTATGACAGGGGGCAACACTGAAGCTTTCTTT.

The chain joins TRBV6-4 to TRBJ1-1; D gene unclear. V was trimmed by 4 bases and J by 1 base, leaving 13 bases between them. CDR1 and CDR2 from the germline V gene are MRHNA and SNTAGT. The CDR3 spans 15 residues. CDR3 loop: CASSVEPLPNTEAFF. CDR3 DNA: TGTGCCAGCAGTGTTGAGCCGCTCCCGAACACTGAAGCTTTCTTT.

The chain recombines TRBV28 with TRBJ2-7, with D perhaps assigned TRBD1 or TRBD2 (6 bases each). Germline CDR1 MDHEN, CDR2 SYDVKM. V gave up 6 bases and J gave up 4 bases, with 13 bases separating them. The CDR3 is 13 residues long. CDR3: CASRARGRYEQYF. DNA of the CDR3: TGTGCCAGCAGGGCCCGGGGGCGGTACGAGCAGTACTTC.

This chain connects TRBV6-7 to TRBJ2-1; TRBD2 matches at 8 bases. TRBV6-7 is treated as an ORF (open reading frame) with a function not yet certain. CDR3 length: 15 amino acids. After removal of 0 bases from V and 8 bases from J, the junction contained 6 bases not matched to a gene. CDR3 nucleotide sequence: TGTGCCAGCAGTTACTCTCCGGGACTAGTGGATGAGCAGTTCTTC. The encoded protein is CASSYSPGLVDEQFF.

The CDR3 region is CSARETQYF. CDR3 sequence (DNA): TGCAGTGCTAGGGAGACCCAGTACTTC. The chain recombines TRBV20-1 with TRBJ2-5; no reliable D call. V lost 3 bases and J lost 5, with 1 base in between. CDR3 length: 9 amino acids. Germline V gives CDR1 DFQATT, CDR2 SNEGSKA (reference sequence).

The chain links TRBV28 to TRBJ2-3; 9 positions agree with TRBD1. Germline CDR1 reads MDHEN; CDR2 reads SYDVKM. The CDR3 has 18 amino acids. The V segment lost 1 base and the J segment 4 bases; nucleotides outside the gene matches: 12. CDR3 DNA sequence: TGTGCCAGCAGTTTATTGGTCCACGCGACAGGGGGGCCAGATACGCAGTATTTT. It encodes CASSLLVHATGGPDTQYF.

The chain uses TRBV19 and TRBJ2-2; D remains ambiguous. The V gene's germline CDR1 is LNHDA and CDR2 SQIVND (reference sequence). The CDR3 is 16 amino acids. The ends were cut back, 5 bases at V and 2 bases at J, with 15 bases in the middle. The CDR3 nucleotides read TGTGCCAGTAGTGCCCAATCGAAACCTAACACCGGGGAGCTGTTTTTT. It specifies CASSAQSKPNTGELFF.

The V gene is TRBV6-6, the J gene TRBJ1-2; D possibly corresponds to TRBD1 (6 bases). This CDR3 region has 15 residues. Trimming removed 0 bases at V and 6 bases at J, with 14 bases between. Germline V gives CDR1 MNHNY, CDR2 SVGAGI (reference sequence). The CDR3 is CASSYSLLAGDGYTF. The CDR3 DNA sequence: TGTGCCAGCAGTTACTCCCTATTGGCAGGGGATGGCTACACCTTC.

The rearrangement joins TRBV14 to TRBJ2-7; 7 bases fit TRBD1. With V trimmed by 2 bases and J by 4 bases, 8 bases remained unmatched. Looked up from germline, CDR1 is SGHDN and CDR2 is FVKESK. This CDR3 region has 15 residues. DNA for the CDR3: TGTGCCAGCAGCCAATCGCCGGGGACAGCTTACGAGCAGTACTTC. As protein: CASSQSPGTAYEQYF.

The chain combines TRBV5-5 with TRBJ1-3, with 12 positions matching TRBD1. Losses at the gene ends were 4 bases for V and 0 bases for J; bases not matched to a gene: 8. The germline V gene encodes CDR1 SGHKS and CDR2 YYEKEE (reference sequence). CDR3 length equals 18 residues. DNA of the CDR3: TGTGCCAGCAGCCCGGGACAGGGGGCTATGTTCTCTGGAAACACCATATATTTT. It yields the protein CASSPGQGAMFSGNTIYF. The whole variable domain, remainder taken from reference TRBV5-5 and TRBJ1-3, is DAGVTQSPTHLIKTRGQQVTLRCSPISGHKSVSWYQQVLGQGPQFIFQYYEKEERGRGNFPDRFSARQFPNYSSELNVNALLLGDSALYLCASSPGQGAMFSGNTIYFGEGSWLTVV.

The chain has TRBV29-1 and TRBJ2-5; possible D gene TRBD2, 6 bases. Trimming took 6 bases from V and 2 from J, leaving 10 bases between them. CDR1 and CDR2 (germline): SQVTM, ANQGSEA. The CDR3 sequence is 12 residues long. The CDR3 protein is CSVPDYQETQYF. CDR3 coding DNA: TGCAGCGTACCGGACTATCAAGAGACCCAGTACTTC.

V gene TRBV7-2 combines with J gene TRBJ2-7, with a possible D match to TRBD1 (6 bases). From germline, CDR1 is SGHTA and CDR2 FQGNSA. This CDR3 has 14 residues. V lost 3 bases, J lost 6 bases, and 15 bases lay in between. The CDR3 sequence is CASSFNVQGIEQYF. The CDR3, as DNA: TGTGCCAGCAGCTTTAACGTTCAGGGGATCGAGCAGTACTTC.

This chain connects TRBV7-6 to TRBJ2-1, with D tentatively TRBD2 (7 bases). This CDR3 region has 15 residues. From germline, CDR1 is SGHVS and CDR2 FNYEAQ. The V end was cut by 1 base, the J end by 7 bases, with 14 bases between. The CDR3 protein is CASSLGGGPLNEQFF. CDR3 bases: TGTGCCAGCAGCTTAGGGGGGGGGCCTTTGAATGAGCAGTTCTTC.

This rearrangement joins TRBV7-2 to TRBJ2-6, with 7 bases that match TRBD2. The CDR3 has 15 residues. Looked up from germline, CDR1 is SGHTA and CDR2 is FQGNSA. The V segment lost 5 bases and the J segment 2 bases; nucleotides outside the gene matches: 3. The CDR3 protein is CASSLRGAGANVLTF. The CDR3 DNA follows: TGTGCCAGCAGCCTACGGGGGGCTGGGGCCAACGTCCTGACTTTC.

CDR3 sequence: CASRPGRFNSPLHF. The CDR3 DNA follows: TGTGCCAGCAGACCAGGGCGGTTTAATTCACCCCTCCACTTT. This sequence joins TRBV6-5 and TRBJ1-6; D is perhaps TRBD1 (5 bases). The V end lost 6 bases, the J end lost 6 bases, and 12 bases lay between the germline ends. The length of the CDR3 is 14 residues. Germline loops: CDR1 MNHEY, CDR2 SVGAGI.

The V and J genes are TRBV11-3 and TRBJ2-7; D uncertain. This CDR3 region has 14 residues. The germline gives CDR1 SGHNT, CDR2 YENEEA. V was clipped by 0 bases and J by 7 bases, with 13 bases between them. The CDR3 region is CASSLESRPREQYF. The CDR3 bases are TGTGCCAGCAGCTTAGAATCGCGGCCTAGGGAGCAGTACTTC.